This record looks at one T cell receptor beta chain sequence and its context. The entry originates in a study of blood T cell repertoires in COVID-19. Study-level background: Collection of acute and convalescent COVID-19 samples took place in the United States, Italy and Spain. PBMCs, B-cell-depleted T cells, or T cells were the source of the cDNA or gDNA that made up the material.

Under the authors' procedure: Amplification with reference gene primers provided the estimates of nucleated cell counts. Assay used: immunoSEQ multiplex PCR; TCRdb lists only in-frame clones, some missing. Clone size and the V and J calls come from that table; the DNA yielded D and trimming. The repertoire consists of about 200,000 clones, with approximately 88% occurring once and the leading ten covering around 6.6%. What was sequenced was peripheral blood. The TCR originated in a middle-aged man with acute or convalescent COVID-19.

CDR3 in DNA: TGCGCCAGCAGCTTGGCCGATATGACAGGGGGTATGAACACTGAAGCTTTCTTT. This codes for CASSLADMTGGMNTEAFF. V is TRBV5-1 and J is TRBJ1-1; 9 bases are shared with TRBD1. V lost 0 bases and J lost 0; bases outside the gene matches: 9. Germline CDR1 and CDR2: SGHRS and YFSETQ. The CDR3 length is 18 residues.